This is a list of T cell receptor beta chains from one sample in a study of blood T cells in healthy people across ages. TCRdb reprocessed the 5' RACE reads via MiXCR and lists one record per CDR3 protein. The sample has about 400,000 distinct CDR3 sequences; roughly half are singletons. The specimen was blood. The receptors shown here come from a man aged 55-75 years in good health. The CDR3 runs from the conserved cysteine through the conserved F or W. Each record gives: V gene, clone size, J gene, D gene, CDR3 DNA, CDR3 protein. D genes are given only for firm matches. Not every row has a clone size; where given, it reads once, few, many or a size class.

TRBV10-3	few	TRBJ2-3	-	TGTGCCATCAGTGATATGGTTGGAGATACGCAGTATTTT	CAISDMVGDTQYF
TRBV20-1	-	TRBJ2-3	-	TGCAGTGCTAGAGGTACAGATACGCAGTATTTT	CSARGTDTQYF
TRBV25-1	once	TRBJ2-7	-	TGTGCCAGCAGTCTCGCCGGGACTCCTTCCTACGAGCAGTACTTC	CASSLAGTPSYEQYF
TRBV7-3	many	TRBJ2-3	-	TGTGCCAGCAGCTTAGAGGCAGGGACCCGGCCCACAGATACGCAGTATTTT	CASSLEAGTRPTDTQYF
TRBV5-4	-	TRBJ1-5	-	TGTGCCAGCAGCTTGAGGCCAGGGGATCAGCCCCAGCATTTT	CASSLRPGDQPQHF
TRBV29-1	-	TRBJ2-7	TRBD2	TGCAGCGCGAGGGCCGGGGGACTATACGAGCAGTACTTC	CSARAGGLYEQYF
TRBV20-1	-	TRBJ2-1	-	TGCAGTGCTGTCCCGACTAGGGATGAGCAGTTCTTC	CSAVPTRDEQFF
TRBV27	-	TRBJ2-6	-	TGTGCCAGCAGTTTACGGGCCCGGGGGGGGGCCAACGTCCTGACTTTC	CASSLRARGGANVLTF
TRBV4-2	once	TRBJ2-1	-	TGTGCCAGCAGCCAACTAGACAATGAGCAGTTCTTC	CASSQLDNEQFF
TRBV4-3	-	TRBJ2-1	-	TGCGCCAGCAGCCCCCGGGTCCAAAGCCCCGTTGAGCAGTTCTTC	CASSPRVQSPVEQFF
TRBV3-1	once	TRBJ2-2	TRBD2	TGTGCCAGCAGCCAACGCAAAGCGGGAGTGGGTCCCGGGGAGCTGTTTTTT	CASSQRKAGVGPGELFF
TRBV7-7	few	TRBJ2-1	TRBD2	TGTGCTAGCAGCTTAGGGGCTAGCGGGAGGTATCGGCAAGAGACCCAGTTCTTC	CASSLGASGRYRQETQFF
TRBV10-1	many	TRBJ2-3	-	TGCGCCAGCAGACGATCGGGGTCCACAGATACGCAGTATTTT	CASRRSGSTDTQYF
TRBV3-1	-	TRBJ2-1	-	TGTGCCAGCAGCCCTCAGGGGTCATTCTACAATGAGCAGTTCTTC	CASSPQGSFYNEQFF
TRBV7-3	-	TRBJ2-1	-	TGTGCCAGCAGCCTCATGGGCAGTCTAGATGAGCAGTTCTTC	CASSLMGSLDEQFF
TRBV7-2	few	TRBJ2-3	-	TGTGCCAGCAGCTTATATGGGGTAGGCGGCACAGATACGCAGTATTTT	CASSLYGVGGTDTQYF
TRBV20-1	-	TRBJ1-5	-	TGCAGTGCTAAAGGGCCCCCGGACCAGCCCCAGCATTTT	CSAKGPPDQPQHF
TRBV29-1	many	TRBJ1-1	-	TGCAGCGTTTCCCCTCGAGGCCCGGGGACTGAAGCTTTCTTT	CSVSPRGPGTEAFF
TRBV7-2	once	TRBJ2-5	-	TGTGCCAGCAGCGTAGGCAGGGCCCAAGAGACCCAGTACTTC	CASSVGRAQETQYF
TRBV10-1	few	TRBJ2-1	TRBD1	TGTGCCAGCTCAAACCCGGGACAGGGGAAGAATGAGCAGTTCTTC	CASSNPGQGKNEQFF
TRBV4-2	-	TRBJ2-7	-	TGTGCCAGCAGCCAAGAACCGACGGGATACAGATCCTACGAGCAGTACTTC	CASSQEPTGYRSYEQYF
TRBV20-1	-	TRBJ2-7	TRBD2	TGCAGTGCGAAGGGACTAGCGGGGATGTACGAGCAGTACTTC	CSAKGLAGMYEQYF
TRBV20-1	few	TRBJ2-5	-	TGCAGTGCTAGAGAGGGAGGGGCAGGGGAGGTTGGGACCCAGTACTTC	CSAREGGAGEVGTQYF
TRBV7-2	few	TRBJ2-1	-	TGTGCCAGCAGCCCCCGGGACCTCAATGAGCAGTTCTTC	CASSPRDLNEQFF
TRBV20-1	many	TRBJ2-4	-	TGCAGTGCTAGACCGGTCCCGACGGGGTGGGAAAACATTCAGTACTTC	CSARPVPTGWENIQYF
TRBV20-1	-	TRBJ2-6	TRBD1	TGCAGTGCGAATCTGGCCGGGACAGGGAGCTCTGGGGCCAACGTCCTGACTTTC	CSANLAGTGSSGANVLTF
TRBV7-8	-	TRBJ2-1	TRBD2	TGTGCCAGCAGCTTAGCGCGGAGGGAAACCGGGGGGTCCTACAATGAGCAGTTCTTC	CASSLARRETGGSYNEQFF
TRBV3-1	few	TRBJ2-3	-	TGTGCCAGCAGCCAAGATCGGTTCGCTAGGAGGACAGATACGCAGTATTTT	CASSQDRFARRTDTQYF
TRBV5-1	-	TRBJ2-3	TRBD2	TGCGCCAGCAGCTTGGAACTAGCGGGGGCCACAGATACGCAGTATTTT	CASSLELAGATDTQYF
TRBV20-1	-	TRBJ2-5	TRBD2	TGCAGTGCTACGGGAGGGGGATCTAAGTACCAAGAGACCCAGTACTTC	CSATGGGSKYQETQYF
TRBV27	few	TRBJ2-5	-	TGTGCCAGCAGTATAATTGGGGAGACCCAGTACTTC	CASSIIGETQYF
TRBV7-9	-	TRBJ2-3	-	TGTGCCAGCAGCCTTTACAGGGAAACAGATACGCAGTATTTT	CASSLYRETDTQYF
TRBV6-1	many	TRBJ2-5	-	TGTGCCACAGAGGGACGGGCTACGGTAGAGACCCAGTACTTC	CATEGRATVETQYF
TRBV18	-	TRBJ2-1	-	TGTGCCAGCCCCATTGCAGGCAACCTGGGGGAGCAGTTCTTC	CASPIAGNLGEQFF
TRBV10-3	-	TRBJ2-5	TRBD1	TGTGCCATCAGTGAGGGACAGGGCGTGGAGACCCAGTACTTC	CAISEGQGVETQYF
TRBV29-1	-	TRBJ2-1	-	TGCGGCGGGGCACACAATGAGCAGTTCTTC	CGGAHNEQFF
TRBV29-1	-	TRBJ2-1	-	TGCAGCGTTGTCTCGGGGGTGTATGAGCAGTTCTTC	CSVVSGVYEQFF
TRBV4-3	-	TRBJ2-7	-	TGCGCCAGCAGCCAAGTTGCGGTTTCCTACGAGCAGTACTTC	CASSQVAVSYEQYF
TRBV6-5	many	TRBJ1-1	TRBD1	TGTGCCAGCAGGGACCAGGGGGACCTAGCTGAAGCTTTCTTT	CASRDQGDLAEAFF
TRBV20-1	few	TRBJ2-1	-	TGCAGTGCTAGCCAGACGGGGGCCACGAATGAGCAGTTCTTC	CSASQTGATNEQFF
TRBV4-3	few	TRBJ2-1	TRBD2	TGCGCCAGCAGCCAAGGAGGGAGGGCCAATGAGCAGTTCTTC	CASSQGGRANEQFF
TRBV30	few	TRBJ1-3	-	TGTGCCTGGAGCTTGACCGCAGGAGGAAACACCATATATTTT	CAWSLTAGGNTIYF
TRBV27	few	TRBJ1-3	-	TGTGCCAGCAGTTTTGGTCCGGGAAACACCATATATTTT	CASSFGPGNTIYF
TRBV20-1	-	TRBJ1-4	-	TGCAGTGCTGGCGGGTCGCAAGCTGCAACTAATGAAAAACTGTTTTTT	CSAGGSQAATNEKLFF
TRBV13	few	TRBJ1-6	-	TGTGCCAGCAGCTTAGAGGCAAGCAATTCACCCCTCCACTTT	CASSLEASNSPLHF